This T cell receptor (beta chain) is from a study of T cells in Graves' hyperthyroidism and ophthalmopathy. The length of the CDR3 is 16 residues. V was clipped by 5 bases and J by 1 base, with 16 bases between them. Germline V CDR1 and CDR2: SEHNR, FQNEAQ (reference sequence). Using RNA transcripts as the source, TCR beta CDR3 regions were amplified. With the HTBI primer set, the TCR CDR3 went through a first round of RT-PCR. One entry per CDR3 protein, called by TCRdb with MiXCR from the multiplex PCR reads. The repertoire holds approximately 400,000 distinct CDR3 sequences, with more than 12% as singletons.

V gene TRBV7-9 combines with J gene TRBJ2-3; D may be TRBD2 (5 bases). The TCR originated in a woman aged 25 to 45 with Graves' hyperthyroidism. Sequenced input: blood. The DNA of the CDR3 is TGTGCCAGCAGCGCCAGACTTTCGAGGGGCACAGATACGCAGTATTTT. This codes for CASSARLSRGTDTQYF.